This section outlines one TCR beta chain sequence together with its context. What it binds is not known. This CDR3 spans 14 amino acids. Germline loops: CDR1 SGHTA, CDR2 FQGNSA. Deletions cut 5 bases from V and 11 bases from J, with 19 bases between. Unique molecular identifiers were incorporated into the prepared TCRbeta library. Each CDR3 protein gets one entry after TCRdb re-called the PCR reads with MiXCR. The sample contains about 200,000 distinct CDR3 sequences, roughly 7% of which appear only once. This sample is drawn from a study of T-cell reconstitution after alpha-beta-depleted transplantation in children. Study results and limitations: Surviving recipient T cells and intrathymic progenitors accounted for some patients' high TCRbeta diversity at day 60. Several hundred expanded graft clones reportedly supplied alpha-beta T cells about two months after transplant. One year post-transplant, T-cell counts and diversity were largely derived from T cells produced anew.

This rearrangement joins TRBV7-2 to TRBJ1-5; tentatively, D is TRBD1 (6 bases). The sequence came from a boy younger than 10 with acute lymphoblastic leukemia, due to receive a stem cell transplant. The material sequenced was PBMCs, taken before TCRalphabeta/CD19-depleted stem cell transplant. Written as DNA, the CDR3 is TGTGCCAGCAGCCTGGGGCAGGGGAACAGGGCCCAGCATTTT. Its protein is CASSLGQGNRAQHF.